Listed below are T cell receptor beta chains from one sample, sequenced in a study of T cells after posttransplantation cyclophosphamide. Produced via immunoSEQ multiplex PCR; TCRdb's table is partial and in-frame only. The sample lists tens of thousands of clones; almost 95% were seen once. Sequenced material: PBMCs. These receptors all come from a woman aged 45-65 years in good health and a related stem cell transplant donor. Each CDR3 is given with its conserved first and last residue. The D gene is left open where the match is weak. Size tells how often a clone was seen (once, few, many) or the class of an expanded clone, and some rows leave it out.

. TRBJ2-7 . TRBV10-2 TGCGCCAGCAGGGATGCTAGCGCAGACGAGCAGTACTTC CASRDASADEQYF
. TRBJ2-7 TRBD2 TRBV4-1 TGCGCCAGCAGCCAGGGTCTAGCGGGGTTTTCCTACGAGCAGTACTTC CASSQGLAGFSYEQYF
. TRBJ2-1 TRBD2 TRBV6-5 TGTGCCAGCAGTCGCGGGGGGAGCAATGAGCAGTTCTTC CASSRGGSNEQFF
. TRBJ1-4 . TRBV5-1 TGCGCCAGCAGCTCGGCTGGGACAACAACTAATGAAAAACTGTTTTTT CASSSAGTTTNEKLFF
. TRBJ1-2 . TRBV11-2 TGTGCCAGCAGCTTAGCTCAGGGTGGACATGGCTACACCTTC CASSLAQGGHGYTF
. TRBJ2-5 TRBD2 TRBV5-1 TGCGCCAGCGGTCTGCGCGGGGGGTACCAAGAGACCCAGTACTTC CASGLRGGYQETQYF
. TRBJ1-1 . TRBV9 TGTGCCAGCAGCCCATCATTTACGCCCATTACAGAGGGTTCAGCTTTCTTT CASSPSFTPITEGSAFF
once TRBJ2-1 . TRBV29-1 TGCAGCGTTGCCCGGACAGGGGGGAGCGGGGGGTCCACTTACAATGAGCAGTTCTTC CSVARTGGSGGSTYNEQFF
. TRBJ2-5 TRBD1 TRBV10-3 TGTGCCATCAGTTCAGGACAGGGAGGACAAGAGACCCAGTACTTC CAISSGQGGQETQYF
. TRBJ2-5 . TRBV9 TGTGCCAGCAGCGTAGCTACGGGAGAGACCCAGTACTTC CASSVATGETQYF
. TRBJ2-5 . TRBV7-9 TGTGCCAGCAGCTTAAGGCTAGGCCAAGAGACCCAGTACTTC CASSLRLGQETQYF
. TRBJ2-2 . TRBV27 TGTGCCAGCAGTTTATCGACAAACACCGGGGAGCTGTTTTTT CASSLSTNTGELFF
. TRBJ2-3 . TRBV2 TGTGCCAGCCGTACAACAGATACGCAGTATTTT CASRTTDTQYF
. TRBJ2-2 . TRBV11-2 TGTGCCAGCAGCTACAGGGACACCGGGGAGCTGTTTTTT CASSYRDTGELFF
once TRBJ1-1 TRBD1 TRBV6-5 TGTGCCAGCATATGGACAGGGGGGGCTTTCTTT CASIWTGGAFF
. TRBJ1-2 TRBD1 TRBV6-5 TGTGCCAGCTCCCCGACAGGGAACTATGGCTACACCTTC CASSPTGNYGYTF
. TRBJ2-1 . TRBV19 TGTGCCAGTAGTCCAAGCATCGGCAATGAGCAGTTCTTC CASSPSIGNEQFF
. TRBJ1-4 TRBD1 TRBV15 TGTGCCACCAGCAGTAGACAGGGGAGGAGTGAAAAACTGTTTTTT CATSSRQGRSEKLFF
. TRBJ1-2 TRBD1 TRBV11-2 TGTGCCAGCAGTTCACAGGGGAATGGCTACACCTTC CASSSQGNGYTF
once TRBJ1-2 TRBD1 TRBV5-1 TGCGCCAGCAGCTCGGGACAGATCTATGGCTACACCTTC CASSSGQIYGYTF
. TRBJ2-3 . TRBV19 TGTGCCAGTAGTCTGGGAGTCCCCACAGATACGCAGTATTTT CASSLGVPTDTQYF
. TRBJ1-5 . TRBV6-5 TGTGCCAGCAGTTCCGGTAGCAATCAGCCCCAGCATTTT CASSSGSNQPQHF
. TRBJ1-2 . TRBV7-9 TGTGCCAGCAGCCCCACCACAGGGCGGTGGGGCTACACCTTC CASSPTTGRWGYTF
. TRBJ2-7 TRBD1 TRBV28 TGTGCCAGCGCAAGGACGGGACAGAGCTCCTACGAGCAGTACTTC CASARTGQSSYEQYF
. TRBJ2-1 TRBD2 TRBV5-4 TGTGCCAGCAGTCCGGGGGGGCCTTCCTACAATGAGCAGTTCTTC CASSPGGPSYNEQFF
. TRBJ2-2 TRBD2 TRBV19 TGTGCCAGTAGTACCCCAGAAGGACTAGCTGACTACACCGGGGAGCTGTTTTTT CASSTPEGLADYTGELFF
. TRBJ2-5 . TRBV28 TGTGCCAGCAGTTTATGGGGGAGGGAGACCCAGTACTTC CASSLWGRETQYF
few TRBJ2-1 TRBD2 TRBV7-2 TGTGCCAGCAGCTTAGCAGCGGGAGCAAATGAGCAGTTCTTC CASSLAAGANEQFF
. TRBJ1-5 . TRBV6-1 TGTGCCACCGAGACTGTTAGCAATCAGCCCCAGCATTTT CATETVSNQPQHF
. TRBJ1-1 . TRBV6-1 TGTGCCAGTGACAGACCGAATAGGAACACTGAAGCTTTCTTT CASDRPNRNTEAFF
once TRBJ2-1 . TRBV6-9 TGTGCCAGCAGTTATATCCCTCGGGGGTCCTACAATGAGCAGTTCTTC CASSYIPRGSYNEQFF
. TRBJ2-7 TRBD2 TRBV5-1 TGCGCCAGCAGCAGGCTAGCGGGAGCTATCTACGAGCAGTACTTC CASSRLAGAIYEQYF
. TRBJ2-1 TRBD1 TRBV18 TGTGCCAGCTCACCAAGCACAGGGGTTATTGAGCAGTTCTTC CASSPSTGVIEQFF
. TRBJ2-7 TRBD2 TRBV7-9 TGTGCCAGCAGCTTAGGGCACGGGAGGGCCTACGAGCAGTACTTC CASSLGHGRAYEQYF
. TRBJ1-3 . TRBV6-1 TGTGCCAGCAGTGAAGGCGTTTTACCTGGAAACACCATATATTTT CASSEGVLPGNTIYF
. TRBJ2-2 TRBD2 TRBV29-1 TGCAGCGTTGCTAGCGGGGGCGGGGAGCTGTTTTTT CSVASGGGELFF
. TRBJ1-1 . TRBV5-1 TGCGCCAGCAGCTTGGCCGGCGGGGGGGGAACTGAAGCTTTCTTT CASSLAGGGGTEAFF
. TRBJ2-7 TRBD2 TRBV5-4 TGTGCCAGCAGTTTGGGGACGGGACTACCCTACGAGCAGTACTTC CASSLGTGLPYEQYF